What follows is one TCR beta chain and its context. This sample is drawn from a study of blood T cell repertoires in COVID-19. Clones were sequenced by immunoSEQ multiplex PCR, and TCRdb holds only the in-frame ones, with some missing. The table records 540,000 or so clones, approximately 91% of them present only once. The CDR3 extends over 13 amino acids. Trimming removed 4 bases at V and 0 bases at J, with 9 bases between. From germline, CDR1 is GTSNPN and CDR2 SVGIG (reference sequence). The source material was peripheral blood. This chain links TRBV30 with TRBJ1-1; no definite D call. This TCR was sampled from a woman aged 50 to 65 with COVID-19, enrolled during active disease. The CDR3 bases are TGTGCCTGGACCGGAGTCTTGAACACTGAAGCTTTCTTT. Translated, it gives CAWTGVLNTEAFF. Full variable domain (outside the CDR3, taken from reference TRBV30 and TRBJ1-1): SQTIHQWPATLVQPVGSPLSLECTVEGTSNPNLYWYRQAAGRGLQLLFYSVGIGQISSEVPQNLSASRPQDRQFILSSKKLLLSDSGFYLCAWTGVLNTEAFFGQGTRLTVV.